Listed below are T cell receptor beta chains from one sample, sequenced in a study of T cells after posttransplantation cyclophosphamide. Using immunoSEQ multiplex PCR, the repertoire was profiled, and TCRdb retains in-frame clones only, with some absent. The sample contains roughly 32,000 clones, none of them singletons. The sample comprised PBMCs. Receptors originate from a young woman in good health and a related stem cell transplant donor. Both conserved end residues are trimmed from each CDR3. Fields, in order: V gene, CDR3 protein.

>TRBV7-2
ASSLRLIVNTEAF
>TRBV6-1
ASSERRGGGDTQY
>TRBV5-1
ASSHMDWTYNEQF
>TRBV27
ASTTGGGGLYGYT
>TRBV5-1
ASSSLTLGSGNTIY
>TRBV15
ATSSASGNGELF
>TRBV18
ASSPGQGNQPQH
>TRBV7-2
ASSLMSDRRAQY
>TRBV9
ASSVRDRVSYGELF
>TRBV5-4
ASSRGGGIVPYEQY
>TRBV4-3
ASSHGTRGYEQY
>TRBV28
ASSLAGPSSSTDTQY
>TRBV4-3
ASSQGLTGKQY
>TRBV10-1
ASSESIGSGSPLH
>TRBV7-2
ASSSIPAGPGGARFGYT
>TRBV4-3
ASSQEVTQGSPLH
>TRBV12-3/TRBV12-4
ASSLVSSGYEQY
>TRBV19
ASSIGQRFPGDTEAF
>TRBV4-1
ASSQGVLLQSNYGYT
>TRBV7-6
ASSLGDSSSYEQY
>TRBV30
AWRVFAVNTEAF
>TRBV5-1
ASSLTGDEKLF
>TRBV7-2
ASSLGWGDQETQY
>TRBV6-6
ASSYVQGSSPLH
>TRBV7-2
ASSLGVGWDSVKTGGYT
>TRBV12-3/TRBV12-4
ASSSHGLAGGHNEQF
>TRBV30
AWSVWSGGAKETQY
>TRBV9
ASSVEVRSSGNTIY
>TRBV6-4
ASSDSGGGIDTQY
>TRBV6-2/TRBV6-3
ASSYDQEGKPQH
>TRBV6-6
AHSSGTSYEQY
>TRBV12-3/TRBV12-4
ASSSRDGGAHTEAF
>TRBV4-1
ASSQIRAGGYGYT
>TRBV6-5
ASSYSAGRSYEQY
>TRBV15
ATSRAQGLGTEAF
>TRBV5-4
ASSLAENYGYT